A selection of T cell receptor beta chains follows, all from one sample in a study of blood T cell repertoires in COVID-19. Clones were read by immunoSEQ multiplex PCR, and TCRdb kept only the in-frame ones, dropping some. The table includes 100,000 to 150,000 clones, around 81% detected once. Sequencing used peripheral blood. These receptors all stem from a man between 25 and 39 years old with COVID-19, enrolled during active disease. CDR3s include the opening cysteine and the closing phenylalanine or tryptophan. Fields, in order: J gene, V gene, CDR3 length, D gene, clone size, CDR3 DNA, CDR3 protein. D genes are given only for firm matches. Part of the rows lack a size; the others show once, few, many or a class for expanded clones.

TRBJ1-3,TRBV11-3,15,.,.,TGTGCCAGCAGCTACCAGGCTCACTCTGGAAACACCATATATTTT,CASSYQAHSGNTIYF
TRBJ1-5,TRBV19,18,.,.,TGTGCCAGTACCGAATGGGGCCCAGGGGTTTATAGCAATCAGCCCCAGCATTTT,CASTEWGPGVYSNQPQHF
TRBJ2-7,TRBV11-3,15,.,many,TGTGCCAGCAGCCCCATCAACAGGGAAAACCACGAGCAGTACTTC,CASSPINRENHEQYF
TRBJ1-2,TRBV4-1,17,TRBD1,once,TGCGCCAGCAGCCAAGATATGGGGGGACAGGGCGACTATGGCTACACCTTC,CASSQDMGGQGDYGYTF
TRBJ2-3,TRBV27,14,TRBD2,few,TGTGCCAGCAGTTCGACTAGCGCGACAGATACGCAGTATTTT,CASSSTSATDTQYF
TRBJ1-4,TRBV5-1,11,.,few,TGCGCCAGCAGCTCACAGGGACAACTGTTTTTT,CASSSQGQLFF
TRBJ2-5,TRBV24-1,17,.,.,TGTGCCACCAGTGATCTCGGACAGGCCGGGGGTCCAAAGACCCAGTACTTC,CATSDLGQAGGPKTQYF
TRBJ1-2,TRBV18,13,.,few,TGTGCCAGCTCACCACGGGACATCGAAGGCTACACCTTC,CASSPRDIEGYTF
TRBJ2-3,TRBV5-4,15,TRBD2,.,TGTGCCAGCAGTTTCGGCGGGACTAGCGGGAGTCCGCAGTATTTT,CASSFGGTSGSPQYF
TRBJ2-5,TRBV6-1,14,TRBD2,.,TGTGCCAGCAGGGGACTAGCGGAGGGGGAGACCCAGTACTTC,CASRGLAEGETQYF
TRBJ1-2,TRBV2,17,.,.,TGTGCCAGCAGTGAAGCGCCCGGGAAAGCGGGGGCCTATGGCTACACCTTC,CASSEAPGKAGAYGYTF
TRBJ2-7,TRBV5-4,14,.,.,TGTGCCAGCAGCCCGGGTCCGGTAGACTACGAGCAGTACTTC,CASSPGPVDYEQYF
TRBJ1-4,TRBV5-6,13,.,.,TGTGCCAGCAGCTTGGTCTTAAATGAAAAACTGTTTTTT,CASSLVLNEKLFF
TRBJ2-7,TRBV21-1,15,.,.,TGTGCCAGCAGCACGAGGATAGCGCTTATCTACGAGCAGTACTTC,CASSTRIALIYEQYF
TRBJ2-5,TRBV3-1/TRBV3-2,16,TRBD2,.,TGTGCCAGCAGCCGCACACTAGCGGGGGGGCAAGAGACCCAGTACTTC,CASSRTLAGGQETQYF
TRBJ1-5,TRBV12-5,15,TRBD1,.,TGTGCTAGTGGTTTGAGTCGGACAGGGAATCAGCCCCAGCATTTT,CASGLSRTGNQPQHF